A selection of T cell receptor beta chains follows, all from one sample in a study of beta chain features in type 1 diabetes. Assay: immunoSEQ multiplex PCR; the TCRdb copy retains only in-frame clones and omits some. This repertoire shows hundreds of thousands of clones, around 15% found once; its top ten account for around 0.04%. The source material was naive CD4+ T cells from blood. The receptors originated from a man aged 18 to 35 with type 1 diabetes. CDR3s include the opening cysteine and the closing phenylalanine or tryptophan. D genes are given only for firm matches. Clone size is stated in some rows and not others, as once, few, many or a class when expanded.

CDR3 protein: CASSKGLKGRKVRDEQFF; CDR3 DNA: TGTGCCAGCAGCAAGGGGTTAAAGGGTAGAAAGGTTAGGGATGAGCAGTTCTTC; V gene: TRBV21-1; D gene: NA; clone size: few; J gene: TRBJ2-1
CDR3 protein: CASSQTYDRVYEQFF; CDR3 DNA: TGCGCCAGCAGCCAGACCTATGACAGGGTCTATGAGCAGTTCTTC; V gene: TRBV4-3; D gene: TRBD1; clone size: few; J gene: TRBJ2-1
CDR3 protein: CASSLPTGHRTDTQYF; CDR3 DNA: TGTGCCAGCAGTTTACCCACGGGACACCGCACAGATACGCAGTATTTT; V gene: TRBV27; D gene: NA; clone size: NA; J gene: TRBJ2-3
CDR3 protein: CAIRQGTEQPQHF; CDR3 DNA: TGTGCCATCAGGCAGGGTACGGAGCAGCCCCAGCATTTT; V gene: TRBV10-3; D gene: NA; clone size: NA; J gene: TRBJ1-5
CDR3 protein: CASSLGPSTNEKLFF; CDR3 DNA: TGCGCCAGCAGCTTAGGACCTTCAACTAATGAAAAACTGTTTTTT; V gene: TRBV5-1; D gene: NA; clone size: NA; J gene: TRBJ1-4
CDR3 protein: CASSEPGTVTEAFF; CDR3 DNA: TGTGCCAGCAGTGAACCCGGGACAGTCACTGAAGCTTTCTTT; V gene: TRBV25-1; D gene: TRBD1; clone size: few; J gene: TRBJ1-1
CDR3 protein: CASSEYTSRTEAFF; CDR3 DNA: TGTGCCAGCAGTGAATATACGAGTAGAACTGAAGCTTTCTTT; V gene: TRBV25-1; D gene: NA; clone size: few; J gene: TRBJ1-1
CDR3 protein: CATSRGGYNEQFF; CDR3 DNA: TGTGCCACCAGCAGAGGTGGGTACAATGAGCAGTTCTTC; V gene: TRBV15; D gene: NA; clone size: few; J gene: TRBJ2-1
CDR3 protein: CASSEYGDRGYTF; CDR3 DNA: TGTGCCAGCAGTGAATATGGGGATAGGGGCTACACCTTC; V gene: TRBV25-1; D gene: NA; clone size: few; J gene: TRBJ1-2
CDR3 protein: CASGVTDTQYF; CDR3 DNA: TGTGCCAGCGGGGTGACAGATACGCAGTATTTT; V gene: TRBV5-4; D gene: NA; clone size: NA; J gene: TRBJ2-3
CDR3 protein: CASSQESTGGAVKNIQYF; CDR3 DNA: TGCGCCAGCAGCCAAGAATCTACGGGAGGGGCGGTCAAAAACATTCAGTACTTC; V gene: TRBV4-1; D gene: TRBD2; clone size: NA; J gene: TRBJ2-4
CDR3 protein: CASSLESYEQYF; CDR3 DNA: TGTGCCAGCAGCTTGGAGTCCTACGAGCAGTACTTC; V gene: TRBV7-9; D gene: NA; clone size: few; J gene: TRBJ2-7
CDR3 protein: CASSDLTGGLIQYF; CDR3 DNA: TGTGCCAGCAGTGACCTTACAGGGGGACTCATTCAGTACTTC; V gene: TRBV25-1; D gene: TRBD1; clone size: NA; J gene: TRBJ2-4
CDR3 protein: CAWSGDLNTEAFF; CDR3 DNA: TGTGCCTGGAGTGGGGACCTGAACACTGAAGCTTTCTTT; V gene: TRBV30; D gene: NA; clone size: NA; J gene: TRBJ1-1
CDR3 protein: CASRGDSNQPQHF; CDR3 DNA: TGTGCCAGCCGAGGGGATAGCAATCAGCCCCAGCATTTT; V gene: TRBV2; D gene: NA; clone size: NA; J gene: TRBJ1-5
CDR3 protein: CASSLVTGIATDTQYF; CDR3 DNA: TGTGCCAGCAGCTTAGTGACGGGTATCGCCACAGATACGCAGTATTTT; V gene: TRBV7-2; D gene: NA; clone size: NA; J gene: TRBJ2-3
CDR3 protein: CASSDEGIEAFF; CDR3 DNA: TGCGCCAGCAGCGACGAAGGGATTGAAGCTTTCTTT; V gene: TRBV5-1; D gene: NA; clone size: NA; J gene: TRBJ1-1
CDR3 protein: CATSRDRFNQPQHF; CDR3 DNA: TGTGCCACCAGCAGGGACAGGTTCAATCAGCCCCAGCATTTT; V gene: TRBV15; D gene: TRBD1; clone size: NA; J gene: TRBJ1-5
CDR3 protein: CASSHPTSDEQFF; CDR3 DNA: TGTGCCAGCAGCCATCCCACTAGCGATGAGCAGTTCTTC; V gene: TRBV5-4; D gene: TRBD2; clone size: few; J gene: TRBJ2-1
CDR3 protein: CATSRDQVLETQYF; CDR3 DNA: TGTGCCACCAGCAGAGATCAGGTGCTGGAGACCCAGTACTTC; V gene: TRBV15; D gene: NA; clone size: NA; J gene: TRBJ2-5
CDR3 protein: CASSSYPGPTYGYTF; CDR3 DNA: TGTGCCAGCAGTTCATACCCTGGACCTACCTATGGCTACACCTTC; V gene: TRBV27; D gene: NA; clone size: NA; J gene: TRBJ1-2
CDR3 protein: CRGAGGEKLFF; CDR3 DNA: TGCAGAGGGGCAGGCGGTGAAAAACTGTTTTTT; V gene: TRBV20-1; D gene: NA; clone size: NA; J gene: TRBJ1-4
CDR3 protein: CASSSGTGTLNQPQHF; CDR3 DNA: TGTGCCAGCAGTTCCGGGACAGGGACTCTCAATCAGCCCCAGCATTTT; V gene: TRBV7-9; D gene: TRBD1; clone size: few; J gene: TRBJ1-5
CDR3 protein: CASSGGGWPNTEAFF; CDR3 DNA: TGTGCCAGCAGCGGAGGGGGCTGGCCAAACACTGAAGCTTTCTTT; V gene: TRBV27; D gene: TRBD1; clone size: NA; J gene: TRBJ1-1
CDR3 protein: CASSPRSWPSTDTQYF; CDR3 DNA: TGTGCCAGCAGCCCCCGATCGTGGCCTAGCACAGATACGCAGTATTTT; V gene: TRBV11-3; D gene: NA; clone size: NA; J gene: TRBJ2-3
CDR3 protein: CAILGGTSYEQYF; CDR3 DNA: TGTGCCATCCTCGGGGGCACATCCTACGAGCAGTACTTC; V gene: TRBV10-3; D gene: NA; clone size: NA; J gene: TRBJ2-7
CDR3 protein: CSVVLPPGYTF; CDR3 DNA: TGCAGCGTTGTTCTCCCTCCTGGCTACACCTTC; V gene: TRBV29-1; D gene: NA; clone size: NA; J gene: TRBJ1-2
CDR3 protein: CASSSSGVGKTQYF; CDR3 DNA: TGTGCTAGCAGCTCGAGCGGAGTTGGGAAGACCCAGTACTTC; V gene: TRBV7-7; D gene: NA; clone size: NA; J gene: TRBJ2-5
CDR3 protein: CSAGMTGGEQYF; CDR3 DNA: TGCAGCGCCGGAATGACAGGGGGCGAGCAGTACTTC; V gene: TRBV29-1; D gene: TRBD1; clone size: NA; J gene: TRBJ2-7
CDR3 protein: CASSLGQGNEKLFF; CDR3 DNA: TGTGCCAGCAGCTTAGGTCAGGGGAATGAAAAACTGTTTTTT; V gene: TRBV11-2; D gene: NA; clone size: NA; J gene: TRBJ1-4
CDR3 protein: CASRDHSTDTQYF; CDR3 DNA: TGTGCCAGCAGAGACCATAGCACAGATACGCAGTATTTT; V gene: TRBV27; D gene: NA; clone size: NA; J gene: TRBJ2-3
CDR3 protein: CASSPRKAYEQYF; CDR3 DNA: TGTGCCAGCAGTCCTAGGAAGGCCTACGAGCAGTACTTC; V gene: TRBV6-5; D gene: NA; clone size: few; J gene: TRBJ2-7
CDR3 protein: CASSQFGGTETQYF; CDR3 DNA: TGTGCCAGCAGCCAATTCGGGGGCACGGAGACCCAGTACTTC; V gene: TRBV4-2; D gene: NA; clone size: few; J gene: TRBJ2-5